A single sample is the source of the 4 T cell receptor beta chains below, sequenced in a study of blood T cell repertoires in COVID-19. Data came from immunoSEQ multiplex PCR; TCRdb stores just in-frame clones and leaves some out. The table lists about 180,000 clones, 70% to 85% of them singletons. Sequenced material: PBMCs or T cells enriched from blood (not recorded which). The receptors derive from a man aged 50-60 years who had recovered from COVID-19.

The chain combines TRBV19 with TRBJ1-1; 7 positions match TRBD1. Germline trimming cut 8 bases from V and 0 bases from J; bases unmatched to any gene: 6. From germline, CDR1 is LNHDA and CDR2 SQIVND (reference sequence). This CDR3 is 14 amino acids long. The CDR3 DNA is TGTGCCAGTGCCAGGGGGAGTATGAACACTGAAGCTTTCTTT. Translation: CASARGSMNTEAFF.

This sequence joins TRBV19 and TRBJ2-3; TRBD2 might be the D (7 bases). CDR1 LNHDA and CDR2 SQIVND come from the germline V gene (reference sequence). There are 14 residues in the CDR3. Trimming removed 3 bases at V and 5 bases at J, with 12 bases between. The CDR3, as DNA: TGTGCCAGTAGTATTGGGGGGGCGGTAGATACGCAGTATTTT. This sequence encodes CASSIGGAVDTQYF.

This clone was detected a few times. The chain joins TRBV5-1 to TRBJ2-1, with a possible D match to TRBD1 (6 bases). This CDR3 is 14 amino acids long. From germline, CDR1 is SGHRS and CDR2 YFSETQ. V lost 2 bases and J 12 bases, leaving 18 bases between the germline ends. The DNA for the CDR3 is TGCGCCAGCAGCTTAGAATTCACAGGGTTGATGCAGTTCTTC. It is translated as CASSLEFTGLMQFF.

V gene TRBV6-5 combines with J gene TRBJ2-1; 10 nucleotides match TRBD1. V gave up 2 bases and J gave up 4 bases; unmatched junction bases: 5. The CDR3 is 16 amino acids. The germline gives CDR1 MNHEY, CDR2 SVGAGI. The CDR3 spells CASSYAGQGSYNEQFF. The CDR3 DNA reads TGTGCCAGCAGTTACGCGGGACAGGGGTCTTACAATGAGCAGTTCTTC.